The clone carrying this TCR beta chain has a handful of counts. The antigen is undetermined. Some clones are missing from TCRdb's copy, which holds only in-frame ones; the method was immunoSEQ multiplex PCR. The sample carries some 1,100,000 clones, approximately 80% recorded once. Per the germline V gene, CDR1 is MDHEN and CDR2 is SYDVKM. Losses at the gene ends were 6 bases for V and 5 bases for J; bases not matched to a gene: 7. The CDR3 runs to 14 residues. This entry belongs to a study of shared clonotypes between healthy human individuals. Overall study: Ranging from 18 to 49 in age, donors were two women and a few men. Points from the study as a whole: Generation of non-shared clonotypes was less probable than generation of clonotypes shared by all four donors.

This sequence was found in a man aged 18 to 30 in good health. Some clones in this sample may be carry-over from other donors' samples. Material for sequencing was memory CD4+ T cells from PBMCs. Subset in this sample: CD45RA-negative fraction. This rearrangement joins TRBV28 to TRBJ2-1, with 7 bases matching TRBD2. For the CDR3, the DNA is TGTGCCAGCAGCCCCGGGACTACAAACAATGAGCAGTTCTTC. Protein product: CASSPGTTNNEQFF. The whole variable domain, remainder taken from reference TRBV28 and TRBJ2-1, is DVKVTQSSRYLVKRTGEKVFLECVQDMDHENMFWYRQDPGLGLRLIYFSYDVKMKEKGDIPEGYSVSREKKERFSLILESASTNQTSMYLCASSPGTTNNEQFFGPGTRLTVL.